This TCR beta chain is drawn from a study of T cell responses to AZD1222 COVID-19 vaccine. Overall study findings and caveats: Possibly, clonal diversity was underestimated; donors were largely white British and included more females. The span of vaccine-associated CD4 TCRs extended across spike, with dominance at 160-218 and 743-854.

Data came from immunoSEQ multiplex PCR; TCRdb stores just in-frame clones and leaves some out. Of tens of thousands of clones in the sample, around four fifths are singletons; the top ten hold 20%. CDR1 LNHDA and CDR2 SQIVND come from the germline V gene (reference sequence). The V end lost 2 bases, the J end lost 5 bases, and 31 bases lay between the germline ends. The CDR3 has 20 amino acids. As for this clone: Its antigen is not identified.

The input for sequencing was peripheral blood, taken on day 0 of MenACWY control vaccination. This TCR derives from an adult in good health. This chain uses TRBV19 with TRBJ2-7; a weak D match, TRBD1 (6 bases). CDR3 in amino acids: CASSIRLNLPWGTPTHEQYF. The CDR3 nucleotides read TGTGCCAGTAGTATAAGATTAAATTTGCCCTGGGGGACACCCACCCACGAGCAGTACTTC.